Listed here is a single T cell receptor (beta chain). Its antigen is as yet unknown. The sample originates from a study of CD8+ T cells in alopecia areata. General study results and limits: In patients, TCRs were shared less clearly than in mice, and HLA may possibly be involved.

V dropped 6 bases and J dropped 5; count of bases not matched to a gene: 8. The germline gives CDR1 LNHDA, CDR2 SQIVND (reference sequence). The CDR3 covers 14 residues. RNA, once extracted, was reverse transcribed into cDNA for use as the sequencing template. Clones were read by immunoSEQ multiplex PCR, and TCRdb kept only the in-frame ones, dropping some. Counted here are about 270,000 clones, about 62% occurring once; the ten biggest clones make up about 0.89%. Treatment denoted: oral pan-JAK inhibitor, 5-10 mg twice daily. The clonotype originates from a human donor with alopecia areata. Sequenced here: CD4+ T cells sorted from blood, sampled around week 53, from a patient treated with tofacitinib. The rearrangement uses TRBV19 and TRBJ2-5; 8 bases match TRBD2. The CDR3 sequence is CASRPPGGFETQYF. DNA for the CDR3: TGTGCCAGTAGGCCCCCGGGGGGGTTCGAGACCCAGTACTTC.